This TCR beta chain appears in the sequencing data of a study of shared clonotypes between healthy human individuals. This CDR3 region has 15 residues. CDR1 and CDR2 from the germline V gene are SQVTM and ANQGSEA. J lost 2 bases, V lost 6 bases, and 9 bases had no gene match. The naive CD8 subset, CD45RO-negative cells positively selected for CCR7, excluded terminally differentiated effector memory CD45RA+ cells. TCRdb's table, derived via immunoSEQ multiplex PCR, lists solely in-frame clones and lacks some. Of hundreds of thousands of clones in the sample, around 96% were seen once. This sequence originates from a woman in her 30s in good health. The chain carries TRBV29-1 and TRBJ2-1, with 8 bases identical to TRBD2. What was sequenced was naive CD8+ T cells sorted from blood. The DNA for the CDR3 is TGCAGCGTACCGACTAGCGTGGACCCCTACAATGAGCAGTTCTTC. Amino acid sequence: CSVPTSVDPYNEQFF.